The next 7 T cell receptor beta chains were all read from a single sample in a study of blood T cell repertoires in COVID-19. Here immunoSEQ multiplex PCR was the method, and the copy in TCRdb shows in-frame clones only, minus some. Seen here are roughly 290,000 clones, roughly 88% observed once, and the top ten hold 4% to 4.5%. The sample comprised PBMCs or T cells enriched from blood (not recorded which). The receptors here all came from a woman aged 30 to 39 who had recovered from COVID-19.

Only one count was recorded for this clone. The chain has TRBV11-2 and TRBJ1-1; D ambiguous. The CDR3 consists of 11 residues. The V end lost 6 bases, the J end lost 10 bases, and 12 bases lay between the germline ends. Germline V gives CDR1 SGHAT, CDR2 FQNNGV. The CDR3 sequence: CASRLSVGAFF. The DNA of the CDR3 is TGTGCCAGCAGACTCTCTGTTGGAGCTTTCTTT.

This chain uses TRBV6-1 with TRBJ1-6; 7 nucleotides agree with TRBD1. The trim removed 3 bases at V and 7 bases at J, leaving 6 bases unmatched. The CDR3 is 15 amino acids. Germline V gene data show CDR1 as MNHNS and CDR2 as SASEGT. The CDR3 is CASSELGQRNSPLHF. Written as DNA, the CDR3 is TGTGCCAGCAGTGAGTTGGGACAGAGGAATTCACCCCTCCACTTT.

The chain links TRBV5-8 to TRBJ2-3; D is perhaps TRBD1 (6 bases). Deletions cut 1 base from V and 1 base from J, with 10 bases between. Germline V gives CDR1 SGHTS, CDR2 YDEGEE. The CDR3 loop spans 15 amino acids. CDR3 DNA sequence: TGTGCCAGCAGCTTGCAGGGGAAGGGCACAGATACGCAGTATTTT. As protein: CASSLQGKGTDTQYF.

In this sample, this clone turned up once. The chain joins TRBV14 to TRBJ2-5; 8 bases are a match to TRBD2. V lost 1 base, J lost 7 bases, and 11 bases stayed unmatched. CDR3 length: 16 amino acids. Germline-derived CDR1 and CDR2 are SGHDN and FVKESK. The CDR3 is CASSQGLSAGEGTQYF. CDR3 nucleotide sequence: TGTGCCAGCAGCCAAGGCCTGTCAGCGGGGGAAGGGACCCAGTACTTC.

In the case of this clone: At one end the junction does not follow the germline gene, possibly because of a read error. The chain is built from TRBV12-3 or TRBV12-4 and TRBJ1-1, with a tentative D call TRBD1 (5 bases). The CDR3 loop spans 11 amino acids. The CDR3 DNA reads TGTGCCAGCAGTTTAGGTACAGGCACGAACTTT. Amino acid sequence: CASSLGTGTNF.

The chain employs TRBV7-9 and TRBJ2-7, with TRBD1 matching over 8 bases. CDR1 and CDR2 (germline): SEHNR, FQNEAQ (reference sequence). The CDR3 extends over 15 amino acids. V shed 5 bases, J shed 2 bases, and the junction held 8 bases outside the gene matches. The CDR3, as DNA: TGTGCCAGCAGCCCCCCCGACAGGGGCACCTACGAGCAGTACTTC. Translation: CASSPPDRGTYEQYF.

The rearrangement links TRBV5-1 to TRBJ1-4; TRBD1 might be the D (6 bases). The V end lost 4 bases, the J end lost 5 bases, and 15 bases lay between the germline ends. The V gene's germline CDR1 is SGHRS and CDR2 YFSETQ. The CDR3 runs to 15 residues. The CDR3 DNA reads as TGCGCCAGCAGCCATCGCGGGGGGGGCAATGAAAAACTGTTTTTT. This sequence encodes CASSHRGGGNEKLFF.